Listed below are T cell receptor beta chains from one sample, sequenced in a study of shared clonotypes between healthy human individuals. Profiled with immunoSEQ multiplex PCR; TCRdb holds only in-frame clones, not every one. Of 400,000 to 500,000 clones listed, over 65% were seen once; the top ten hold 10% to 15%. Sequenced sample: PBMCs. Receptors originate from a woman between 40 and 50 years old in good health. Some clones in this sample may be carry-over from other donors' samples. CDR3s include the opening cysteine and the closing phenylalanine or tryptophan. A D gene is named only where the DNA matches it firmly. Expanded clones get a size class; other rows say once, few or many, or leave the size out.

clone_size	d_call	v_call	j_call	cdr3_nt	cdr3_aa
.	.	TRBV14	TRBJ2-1	TGTGCCAGCAGCCAAGCCGCGACCGGGAGTATCTATTACAATGAGCAGTTCTTC	CASSQAATGSIYYNEQFF
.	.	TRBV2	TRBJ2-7	TGTGCCAGCAGGGCGGACAGTCCCTACGAGCAGTACTTC	CASRADSPYEQYF
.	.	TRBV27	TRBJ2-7	TGTGCCAGCAGTTTTCGTGTGACAGGCTACGAGCAGTACTTC	CASSFRVTGYEQYF
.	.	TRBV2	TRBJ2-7	TGTGCCAGCAGTGAAGCCGGTTACGAGCAGTACTTC	CASSEAGYEQYF
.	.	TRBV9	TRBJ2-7	TGTGCCAGCAGCGCTGGACACAGGGCGGGGGAGCAGTACTTC	CASSAGHRAGEQYF
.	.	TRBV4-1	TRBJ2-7	TGTGCCAGCAGCCAAGATCGAGGAGCGCCCTCCTACGAGCAGTACTTC	CASSQDRGAPSYEQYF
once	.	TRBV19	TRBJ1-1	TGTGCCAGTAGACCGGGGACTCCCACTGAAGCTTTCTTT	CASRPGTPTEAFF
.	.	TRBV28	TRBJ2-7	TGTGCCAGCGGGCCCCCTGGGACCCGACAAAAGCAGTACTTC	CASGPPGTRQKQYF
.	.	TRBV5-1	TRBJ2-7	TGCGCCAGCAGCTTGGACAGACAATACGAGCAGTACTTC	CASSLDRQYEQYF
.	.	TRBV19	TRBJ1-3	TGTGCCAGTAAGGACGGGAACTCTGGAAACACCATATATTTT	CASKDGNSGNTIYF
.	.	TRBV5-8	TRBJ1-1	TGTGCCAGCAGCTTGCCCAGGGAGACTGAAGCTTTCTTT	CASSLPRETEAFF
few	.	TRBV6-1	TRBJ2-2	TGTGCCAGCATAGGGAACACCGGGGAGCTGTTTTTT	CASIGNTGELFF
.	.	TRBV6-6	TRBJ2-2	TGTGCCAGCAGTGGCAGGGGAAACACCGGGGAGCTGTTTTTT	CASSGRGNTGELFF
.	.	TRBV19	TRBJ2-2	TGTGCCAGTAGTATCGGGCGAGTGCGGGATATCACCGGGGAGCTGTTTTTT	CASSIGRVRDITGELFF
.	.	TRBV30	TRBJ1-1	TGTGCCTGGGATCGTGGGCAGGGTGAAGCTTTCTTT	CAWDRGQGEAFF
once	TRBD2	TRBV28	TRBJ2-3	TGTGCCAGCAGTCCTACTAGCGGCACAGATACGCAGTATTTT	CASSPTSGTDTQYF
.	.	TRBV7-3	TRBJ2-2	TGTGCCAGCGCCACCCCCCCCGGGGAGCTGTTTTTT	CASATPPGELFF
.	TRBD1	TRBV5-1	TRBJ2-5	TGCGCCAGCAGCGGACAGGGATGGGAGACCCAGTACTTC	CASSGQGWETQYF
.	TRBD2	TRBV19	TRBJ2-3	TGTGCCAGTAGACATCTAGCGGGAGGATCTGGTACGGCAGATACGCAGTATTTT	CASRHLAGGSGTADTQYF
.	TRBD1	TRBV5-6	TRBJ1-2	TGTGCCAGCAGCTTCGTCCCGGGACAGGGAAACTATGGCTACACCTTC	CASSFVPGQGNYGYTF
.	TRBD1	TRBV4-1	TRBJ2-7	TGCGCCAGCAGCCGACAATCCGGGACAGGGATGTGGGAGCAGTACTTC	CASSRQSGTGMWEQYF
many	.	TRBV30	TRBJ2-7	TGTGCCTGGAGTGTTACACCCTACGAGCAGTACTTC	CAWSVTPYEQYF
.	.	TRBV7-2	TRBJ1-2	TGTGCCAGCAGACCGGACGGTTCCTATGGCTACACCTTC	CASRPDGSYGYTF
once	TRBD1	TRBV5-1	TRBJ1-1	TGCGCCAGCAGCTTGGACAGGGGGCGCGTCGCTGAAGCTTTCTTT	CASSLDRGRVAEAFF
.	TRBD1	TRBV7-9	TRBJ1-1	TGTGCCAGCAGCTATGGGACAGGGGATTTTATGAACACTGAAGCTTTCTTT	CASSYGTGDFMNTEAFF
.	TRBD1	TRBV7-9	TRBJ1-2	TGTGCCAGCAGCCGGGACAGCGGCTACACCTTC	CASSRDSGYTF
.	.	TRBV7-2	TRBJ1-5	TGTGCCAGCAGCTTAGATGACAGCCCATATAGCAATCAGCCCCAGCATTTT	CASSLDDSPYSNQPQHF
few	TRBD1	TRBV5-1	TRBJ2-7	TGCGCCAGCAGCTTGATCGAGACAGGGGGTTACGAGCAGTACTTC	CASSLIETGGYEQYF
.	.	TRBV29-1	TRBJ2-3	TGCAGCGTTGTGGCGCTAGCGAGTACAGATACGCAGTATTTT	CSVVALASTDTQYF
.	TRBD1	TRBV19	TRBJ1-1	TGTGCCAGTAGTATACCCCCAGGGACAGGGGGCAATACTGAAGCTTTCTTT	CASSIPPGTGGNTEAFF
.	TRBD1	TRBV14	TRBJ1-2	TGTGCCAGCAGCCAAGTGGTCTCCGGGGACAGCCGATATGGCTACACCTTC	CASSQVVSGDSRYGYTF
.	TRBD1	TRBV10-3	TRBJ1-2	TGTGCCTCCCGAGGGGGCGGCACTGGCGGGGATGGCTACACCTTC	CASRGGGTGGDGYTF
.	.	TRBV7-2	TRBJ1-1	TGTGCCAGCAGCTATAACTCCGGGGATGGGGAAGCTTTCTTT	CASSYNSGDGEAFF
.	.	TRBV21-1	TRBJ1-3	TGTGCCAGCAGCATTAGGGGGTATTCCGGAAACACCATATATTTT	CASSIRGYSGNTIYF
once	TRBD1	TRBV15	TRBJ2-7	TGTGCCACCAGCAGCCAGACAGGGGGGCCCTACGAGCAGTACTTC	CATSSQTGGPYEQYF
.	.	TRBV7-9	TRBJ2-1	TGTGCCAGCAGCTTATTTCAGGACTCTGAGCAGTTCTTC	CASSLFQDSEQFF
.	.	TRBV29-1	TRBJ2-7	TGCAGCGTTGAAGGGGGGGACAGCTCCTACGAGCAGTACTTC	CSVEGGDSSYEQYF
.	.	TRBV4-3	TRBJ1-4	TGCGCCAGCAGCCAAGCGTCGCGGAATAATGAAAAACTGTTTTTT	CASSQASRNNEKLFF
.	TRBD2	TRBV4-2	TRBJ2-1	TGTGCCAGCAGCCCCTACTCTCTAGCGGGAGGGATCAATGAGCAGTTCTTC	CASSPYSLAGGINEQFF
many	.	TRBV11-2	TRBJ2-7	TGTGCCAGCAGCAATAGGGTGTCCGGGCACTACGAGCAGTACTTC	CASSNRVSGHYEQYF
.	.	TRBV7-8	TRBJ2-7	TGTGCCAGCAGCTTAGAGGCCAGGGGTTACGAGCAGTACTTC	CASSLEARGYEQYF